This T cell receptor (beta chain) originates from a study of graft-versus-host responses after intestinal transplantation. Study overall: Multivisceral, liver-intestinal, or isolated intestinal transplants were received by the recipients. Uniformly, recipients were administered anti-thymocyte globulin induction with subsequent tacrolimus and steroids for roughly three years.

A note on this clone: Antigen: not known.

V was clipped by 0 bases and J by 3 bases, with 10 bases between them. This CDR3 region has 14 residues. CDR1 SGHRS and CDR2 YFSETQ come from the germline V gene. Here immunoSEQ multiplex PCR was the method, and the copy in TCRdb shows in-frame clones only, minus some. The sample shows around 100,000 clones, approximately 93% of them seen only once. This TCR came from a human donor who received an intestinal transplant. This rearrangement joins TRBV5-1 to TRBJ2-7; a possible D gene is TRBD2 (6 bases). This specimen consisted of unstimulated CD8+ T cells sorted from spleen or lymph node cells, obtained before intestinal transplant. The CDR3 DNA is TGCGCCAGCAGCTTGGGGACGGGAGTCTACGAGCAGTACTTC. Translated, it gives CASSLGTGVYEQYF.